This T cell receptor beta chain came from a study of blood T cell repertoires in COVID-19 (dated by TCRdb to about 2020). In terms of the full investigation: Samples covering the acute and convalescent phases of COVID-19 were provided by collaborators in the United States, Italy and Spain. The material from the prospective study consisted of cDNA or gDNA derived from T cells, B-cell-depleted T cells, or PBMCs. The dataset comprised deeply sampled blood TCRbeta repertoires from subjects exposed to, actively infected with, or recovered from COVID-19. The repertoires were released in a freely available public database meant as a resource for research on the immune response to SARS-CoV-2. The samples were drawn from the first 160 participants of the ongoing ImmuneRACE study and from 950 to 1,500 subjects provided by 6 global collaborators. A de-identified subject ID, COVID-19 status, age in years and sex were almost always included in the sample metadata. Where available, HLA class I and class II types were obtained from metadata supplied by the sample provider rather than from assay-based typing.

There are 15 amino acids in the CDR3, from cysteine to phenylalanine inclusive. The read is trimmed to its CDR3 DNA, 45 bases read in frame from base 1. V drops 2 bases and J drops 1 base, leaving 10 bases in between. From the germline V gene, CDR1 is SGHNT and CDR2 is YENEEA. As concerns this clone: The specificity of this receptor is unknown. No much larger clone exists at a distance of one base, and base qualities are not known.

The collaborating institutions used their own protocols to collect whole blood in K2EDTA tubes. Collaborator samples were shipped for TCRbeta analysis as frozen whole blood, isolated PBMCs, or DNA extracted from either sample type. TCRbeta CDR3 regions were amplified from genomic DNA by means of the immunoSEQ Assay, a bias-controlled multiplex PCR. The paper's data handling went like this. The number of nucleated cells in each sample was estimated by amplification of reference gene primers within the assay. Sequence reads were collapsed and filtered to measure the absolute abundance of every unique TCRbeta CDR3 rearrangement. For each sample, productive Simpson clonality was calculated as the square root of Simpson's diversity index across productive rearrangements. The immuneACCESS repertoire file appears here via TCRdb, limited to in-frame rearrangements. These files lack a portion of the clones; in checked studies, under half of the deficit traces to unresolved V genes, and the cause of the others is not known. V and J calls and clone size come straight from that table; D and trimming were deduced from the DNA. This sample lists about 320,000 clones; roughly 85% were detected once. Together, the top ten hold 6% to 9% of the sample.

What the research found in general, with its limitations: How much clinical and demographic metadata was included differed by source and by participant, and the metadata was provided uncurated.

The sequence came from a human donor in a cohort sampled during active COVID-19. The source material was peripheral blood. The receptor chain draws on TRBV11-3 and TRBJ2-3; the D gene cannot be named for sure. The CDR3 here reads CASSLSRNCTDTQYF. The nucleotide sequence reads as follows: TGTGCCAGCAGCTTAAGTAGAAACTGCACAGATACGCAGTATTTT.